The sequence of this TCR beta chain was determined in a study of T cell responses to AZD1222 COVID-19 vaccine. Study-wide points: AZD1222 recipients seropositive at baseline numbered only six or seven.

Profiling relied on immunoSEQ multiplex PCR, and the TCRdb table lists in-frame clones only, not all of them. The repertoire holds fewer than 120,000 clones, about 95% seen once, with 2.5% to 3% in the top ten. The germline V and J ends were trimmed by 6 bases and 8 bases, with 19 bases remaining between them. Germline V gene sequence: CDR1 LNHDA, CDR2 SQIVND (reference sequence). This CDR3 has 14 amino acids. Concerning this clone itself: Its antigen is undetermined.

The chain is built from TRBV19 and TRBJ1-2; a weak D match, TRBD1 (5 bases). The sample was peripheral blood, taken 28 days after the second AZD1222 dose. The clonotype originates from an adult who received the AZD1222 COVID-19 vaccine. The CDR3, as DNA: TGTGCCAGTAGAATATTGACGGTTGCAGGGGGCTACACCTTC. The encoded protein is CASRILTVAGGYTF. Full variable domain (rest looked up from reference TRBV19 and TRBJ1-2): DGGITQSPKYLFRKEGQNVTLSCEQNLNHDAMYWYRQDPGQGLRLIYYSQIVNDFQKGDIAEGYSVSREKKESFPLTVTSAQKNPTAFYLCASRILTVAGGYTFGSGTRLTVV.